This T cell receptor (beta chain) was found in a study of OX40 agonist ivuxolimab in advanced cancers. Overall study: Every 2 weeks, patients received ivuxolimab intravenously, dosed at 0.01 to 10 mg/kg.

The CDR3 totals 13 residues. Germline CDR1 is MNHNY and CDR2 is SVGAGI (reference sequence). V was clipped by 2 bases and J by 5 bases, with 7 bases between them. This table comes from immunoSEQ multiplex PCR, and its TCRdb copy is limited to in-frame clones, with some not included. The sample gives tens of thousands of clones, around 83% of which show up once; 2% to 3% is in the top ten. The material sequenced was CD4+ or CD8+ T cells sorted from blood, taken in a trial of the OX40 agonist ivuxolimab. This clonotype was sampled from an adult with an advanced solid tumor such as melanoma, head and neck, liver or kidney cancer. The chain employs TRBV6-6 and TRBJ1-5; D is undetermined. CDR3 nucleotides: TGTGCCAGCAGTTACGCAGGCGATCAGCCCCAGCATTTT. Translated: CASSYAGDQPQHF.